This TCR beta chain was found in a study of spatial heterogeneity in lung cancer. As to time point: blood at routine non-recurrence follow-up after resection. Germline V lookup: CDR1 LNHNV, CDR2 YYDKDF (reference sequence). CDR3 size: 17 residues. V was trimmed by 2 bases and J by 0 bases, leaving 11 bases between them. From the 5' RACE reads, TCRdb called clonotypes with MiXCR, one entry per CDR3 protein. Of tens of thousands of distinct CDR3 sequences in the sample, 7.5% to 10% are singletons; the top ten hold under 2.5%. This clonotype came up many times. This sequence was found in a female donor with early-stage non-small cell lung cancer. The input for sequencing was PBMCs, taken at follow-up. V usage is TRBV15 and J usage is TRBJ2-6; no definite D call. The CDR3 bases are TGTGCCACCAGCAGACAAATAGGGCCCTCTGGGGCCAACGTCCTGACTTTC. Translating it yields CATSRQIGPSGANVLTF. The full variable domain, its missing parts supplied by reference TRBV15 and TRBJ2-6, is DAMVIQNPRYQVTQFGKPVTLSCSQTLNHNVMYWYQQKSSQAPKLLFHYYDKDFNNEADTPDNFQSRRPNTSFCFLDIRSPGLGDTAMYLCATSRQIGPSGANVLTFGAGSRLTVL.